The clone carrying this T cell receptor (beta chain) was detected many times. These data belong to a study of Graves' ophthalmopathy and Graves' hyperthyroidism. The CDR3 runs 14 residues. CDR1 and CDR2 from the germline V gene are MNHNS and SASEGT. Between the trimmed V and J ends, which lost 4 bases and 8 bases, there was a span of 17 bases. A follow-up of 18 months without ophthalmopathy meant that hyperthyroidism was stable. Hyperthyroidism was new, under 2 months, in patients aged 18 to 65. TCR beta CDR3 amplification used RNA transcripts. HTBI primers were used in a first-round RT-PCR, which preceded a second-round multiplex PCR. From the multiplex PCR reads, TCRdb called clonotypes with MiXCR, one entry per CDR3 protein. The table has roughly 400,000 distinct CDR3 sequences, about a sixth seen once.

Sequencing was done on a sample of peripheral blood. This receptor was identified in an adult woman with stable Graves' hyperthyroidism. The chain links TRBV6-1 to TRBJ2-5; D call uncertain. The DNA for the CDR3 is TGTGCCAGCAGTGGAGATTTGACCCGATATACCCAGTACTTC. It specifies CASSGDLTRYTQYF.